Below, 16 T cell receptor beta chains from the same sample are listed, as sequenced in a study of CD8+ T cells in alopecia areata (dated by TCRdb to between 2017 and 2018). The time point tag for this specimen amounts to: about four weeks on oral tofacitinib. The sample's treatment or condition label is to be understood as: oral pan-JAK inhibitor, 5-10 mg twice daily. Receptors were amplified or captured by the immunoSEQ multiplex PCR assay. RNA was extracted from all samples and reverse transcribed into cDNA, which served as template for TCR sequencing. This immuneACCESS table, as held by TCRdb, lists in-frame sequences with V and J called but not all clones. Of the missing ones, under half trace to an unresolved V gene in checked studies; the others have no known cause. Within this sample are 140,000 to 150,000 clones, with 50% to 65% of them counted one time only. The ten largest account for around 15% of the sample.

The specimen comprised CD8+ T cells sorted from blood, sampled at week 4, from a patient treated with tofacitinib. These receptors were collected from a human donor with alopecia areata.

This chain joins TRBV4-3 and TRBJ1-4; 9 bases align to TRBD1. V was clipped by 3 bases and J by 7 bases; unmatched bases: 9. Germline loops: CDR1 LGHNA, CDR2 YSLEER. The CDR3 extends over 16 amino acids. The CDR3 nucleotides read TGCGCCAGCAGCCATCTAATCGGGACAGGGCTTGAAAAACTGTTTTTT. Translated, it gives CASSHLIGTGLEKLFF.

A single count supports this clone. The J gene is TRBJ2-2, the V gene TRBV29-1; D not certain. The germline V and J ends were trimmed by 5 bases and 1 base, with 8 bases remaining between them. The germline CDR1 and CDR2 sequences are SQVTM and ANQGSEA. The CDR3 totals 13 residues. The CDR3, as DNA: TGCAGCGTTATAGCAGGGAACACCGGGGAGCTGTTTTTT. Its protein is CSVIAGNTGELFF.

This chain joins TRBV5-6 and TRBJ2-7, with D possibly matching TRBD2 (6 bases). Trimming removed 3 bases at V and 1 base at J, with 8 bases between. CDR1 SGHDT and CDR2 YYEEEE come from the germline V gene. This CDR3 contains 13 residues. CDR3 coding DNA: TGTGCCAGCAGCTCGGGAGCTTCCTACGAGCAGTACTTC. It is translated as CASSSGASYEQYF.

The V gene is TRBV14, the J gene TRBJ2-5; D is unclear. Trimming stripped 2 bases from V and 4 bases from J, with 14 bases between. The CDR3 loop spans 15 amino acids. CDR1 is SGHDN, CDR2 FVKESK, per germline. CDR3 DNA sequence: TGTGCCAGCAGCCAATTCCCCCCACCGGGAGAGACCCAGTACTTC. Protein product: CASSQFPPPGETQYF.

This chain uses TRBV30 with TRBJ2-3; 8 bases match TRBD2. J gave up 3 bases and V 4 bases, and 3 bases lay outside the gene matches. This CDR3 contains 13 residues. Germline V gene sequence: CDR1 GTSNPN, CDR2 SVGIG (reference sequence). The CDR3 sequence: CAWNGGATDTQYF. CDR3 DNA: TGTGCCTGGAACGGGGGGGCGACAGATACGCAGTATTTT. The full variable domain, rest sourced from reference TRBV30 and TRBJ2-3, is SQTIHQWPATLVQPVGSPLSLECTVEGTSNPNLYWYRQAAGRGLQLLFYSVGIGQISSEVPQNLSASRPQDRQFILSSKKLLLSDSGFYLCAWNGGATDTQYFGPGTRLTVL.

The rearrangement uses TRBV12-5 and TRBJ1-6; 7 bases map to TRBD1. Germline V gives CDR1 LGHNT, CDR2 FRNRAP. The V segment lost 6 bases and the J segment 7 bases; nucleotides outside the gene matches: 12. The CDR3 spans 16 residues. Here the CDR3 DNA reads TGTGCTAGTGGCATCACAGGGGAGATGGGAAATTCACCCCTCCACTTT. This gives the protein CASGITGEMGNSPLHF. The full variable domain, with the rest looked up from reference TRBV12-5 and TRBJ1-6, is DARVTQTPRHKVTEMGQEVTMRCQPILGHNTVFWYRQTMMQGLELLAYFRNRAPLDDSGMPKDRFSAEMPDATLATLKIQPSEPRDSAVYFCASGITGEMGNSPLHFGNGTRLTVT.

The rearrangement uses TRBV5-4 and TRBJ2-7; tentatively, D is TRBD2 (5 bases). Deletions cut 2 bases from V and 3 bases from J, with 9 bases between. The CDR3 consists of 13 residues. Germline CDR1 is SGHNT and CDR2 is YYREEE (reference sequence). The CDR3 region is CASSFDRGYEQYF. Here the CDR3 DNA reads TGTGCCAGCAGCTTTGACCGGGGCTACGAGCAGTACTTC. The full variable domain, with the rest looked up from reference TRBV5-4 and TRBJ2-7, is ETGVTQSPTHLIKTRGQQVTLRCSSQSGHNTVSWYQQALGQGPQFIFQYYREEENGRGNFPPRFSGLQFPNYSSELNVNALELDDSALYLCASSFDRGYEQYFGPGTRLTVT.

The chain has TRBV7-8 and TRBJ1-2; 7 nucleotides agree with TRBD1. J was trimmed by 0 bases and V by 0 bases; bases with no gene match: 7. The germline V gene has CDR1 SGHVS and CDR2 FQNEAQ. CDR3 length equals 17 residues. The CDR3 DNA is TGTGCCAGCAGCTTAGCGTTTCTCGGGACAGCTAACTATGGCTACACCTTC. It specifies CASSLAFLGTANYGYTF.

The CDR3 reads CAWSVAGGELFF. In DNA, the CDR3 is TGTGCCTGGAGTGTAGCGGGCGGGGAGCTGTTTTTT. The chain carries TRBV30 and TRBJ2-2; perhaps TRBD2 as D (6 bases). This CDR3 contains 12 residues. Trimming stripped 0 bases from V and 7 bases from J, with 6 bases between. CDR1 and CDR2 (germline): GTSNPN, SVGIG (reference sequence).

This rearrangement joins TRBV4-3 to TRBJ2-7; the D gene is possibly TRBD1 (6 bases). CDR1 is LGHNA and CDR2 is YSLEER in the germline V gene. CDR3 length equals 14 residues. V lost 4 bases and J lost 4, with 14 bases in between. The CDR3 DNA reads TGCGCCAGCAGCCTCCGGGACAACCCATACGAGCAGTACTTC. Amino acid sequence: CASSLRDNPYEQYF.

V usage is TRBV2 and J usage is TRBJ1-5, with TRBD1 matching over 7 bases. CDR1 SNHLY and CDR2 FYNNEI come from the germline V gene. V trimming: 4 bases; J trimming: 3 bases; junction bases outside the gene matches: 6. This CDR3 has 15 residues. The chain's CDR3 is CASSGGGQANQPQHF. The DNA of the CDR3 is TGTGCCAGCAGTGGAGGAGGACAGGCCAATCAGCCCCAGCATTTT.

The chain recombines TRBV7-2 with TRBJ2-5; D may be TRBD1 (5 bases). Trimming pared 2 bases from V and 1 base from J, leaving 8 bases between. This CDR3 region has 14 residues. CDR1 SGHTA and CDR2 FQGNSA come from the germline V gene. CDR3 bases: TGTGCCAGCAGCTTACAGGGTGGCCAAGAGACCCAGTACTTC. This translates into CASSLQGGQETQYF.

V usage is TRBV9 and J usage is TRBJ2-7, with D tentatively TRBD2 (6 bases). CDR1 and CDR2 (germline): SGDLS, YYNGEE. This CDR3 region has 15 residues. V gave up 4 bases and J gave up 2 bases, with 16 bases separating them. The CDR3 DNA sequence: TGTGCCAGCAGCCCAGGTGGGGACTGGGCCTACGAGCAGTACTTC. Translating it yields CASSPGGDWAYEQYF.

Only a few counts were recorded for this clone. This chain connects TRBV19 to TRBJ2-5; D is uncertain. The V and J ends lost 0 bases and 5 bases respectively, with 16 bases between them. The CDR3 has 16 amino acids. CDR1 and CDR2 from the germline V gene are LNHDA and SQIVND (reference sequence). CDR3 in DNA: TGTGCCAGTAGTATAGAATGGCAGCCCGACCGTGAGACCCAGTACTTC. Translating it yields CASSIEWQPDRETQYF.

The V call is TRBV6-5, the J call TRBJ2-2; D is undetermined. Germline CDR1 MNHEY, CDR2 SVGAGI. The CDR3 is 13 amino acids. V lost 0 bases to trimming and J lost 10 bases, with 9 bases between them. The CDR3: CASSYSEGAELFF. DNA for the CDR3: TGTGCCAGCAGTTACTCGGAAGGAGCGGAGCTGTTTTTT.

V usage is TRBV5-6 and J usage is TRBJ2-5, with D maybe TRBD1 (6 bases). V was shortened by 3 bases and J by 1 base, with 10 bases between the two germline ends. Germline V gene sequence: CDR1 SGHDT, CDR2 YYEEEE. The CDR3 consists of 14 residues. The CDR3 is CASSWDTLQETQYF. Written as DNA, the CDR3 is TGTGCCAGCAGCTGGGACACTCTCCAAGAGACCCAGTACTTC.